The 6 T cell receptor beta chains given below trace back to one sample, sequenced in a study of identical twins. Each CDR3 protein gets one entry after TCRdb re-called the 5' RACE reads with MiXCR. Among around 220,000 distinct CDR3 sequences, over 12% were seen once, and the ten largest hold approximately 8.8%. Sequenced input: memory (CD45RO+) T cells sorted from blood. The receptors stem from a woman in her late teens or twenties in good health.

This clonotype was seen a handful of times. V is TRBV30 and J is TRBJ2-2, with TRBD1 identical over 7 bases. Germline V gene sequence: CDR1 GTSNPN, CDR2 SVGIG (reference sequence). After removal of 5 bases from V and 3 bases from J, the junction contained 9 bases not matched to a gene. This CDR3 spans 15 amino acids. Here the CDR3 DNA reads TGTGCCTGGGACCCCAACAGGGGCCACACCGGGGAGCTGTTTTTT. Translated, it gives CAWDPNRGHTGELFF.

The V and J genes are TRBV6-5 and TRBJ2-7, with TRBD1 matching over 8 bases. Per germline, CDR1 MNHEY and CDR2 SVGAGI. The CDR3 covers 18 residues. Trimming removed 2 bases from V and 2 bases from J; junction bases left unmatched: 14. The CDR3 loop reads CASSYQFTGTGVPYEQYF. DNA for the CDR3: TGTGCCAGCAGTTACCAATTCACCGGGACAGGAGTGCCCTACGAGCAGTACTTC.

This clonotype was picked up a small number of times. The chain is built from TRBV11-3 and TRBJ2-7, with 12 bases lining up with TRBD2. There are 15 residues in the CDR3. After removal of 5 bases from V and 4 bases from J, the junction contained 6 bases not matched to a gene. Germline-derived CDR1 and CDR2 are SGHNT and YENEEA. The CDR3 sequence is CASSPWTSGEYEQYF. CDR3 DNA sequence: TGTGCCAGCAGCCCGTGGACTAGCGGGGAATACGAGCAGTACTTC.

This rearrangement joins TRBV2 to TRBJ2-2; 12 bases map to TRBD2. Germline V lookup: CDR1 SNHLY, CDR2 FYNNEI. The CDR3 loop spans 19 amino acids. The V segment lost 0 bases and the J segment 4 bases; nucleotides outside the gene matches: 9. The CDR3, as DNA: TGTGCCAGCAGTGAAGCGTGGCTAGCGGGAGGGCCGAGCACCGGGGAGCTGTTTTTT. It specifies CASSEAWLAGGPSTGELFF.

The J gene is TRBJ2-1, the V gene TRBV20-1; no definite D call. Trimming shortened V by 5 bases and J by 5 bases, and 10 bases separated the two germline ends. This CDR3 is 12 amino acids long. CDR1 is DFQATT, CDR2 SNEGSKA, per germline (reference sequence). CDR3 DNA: TGCAGTGCTGCGGCAGCCCACAATGAGCAGTTCTTC. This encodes CSAAAAHNEQFF.

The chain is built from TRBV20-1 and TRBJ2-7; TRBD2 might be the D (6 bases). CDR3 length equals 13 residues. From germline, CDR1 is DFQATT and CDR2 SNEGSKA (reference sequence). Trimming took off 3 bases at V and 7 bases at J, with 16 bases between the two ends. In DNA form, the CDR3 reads TGCAGTGCTAGCGTGGCGGGGCTACGGGAGCAGTACTTC. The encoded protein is CSASVAGLREQYF.